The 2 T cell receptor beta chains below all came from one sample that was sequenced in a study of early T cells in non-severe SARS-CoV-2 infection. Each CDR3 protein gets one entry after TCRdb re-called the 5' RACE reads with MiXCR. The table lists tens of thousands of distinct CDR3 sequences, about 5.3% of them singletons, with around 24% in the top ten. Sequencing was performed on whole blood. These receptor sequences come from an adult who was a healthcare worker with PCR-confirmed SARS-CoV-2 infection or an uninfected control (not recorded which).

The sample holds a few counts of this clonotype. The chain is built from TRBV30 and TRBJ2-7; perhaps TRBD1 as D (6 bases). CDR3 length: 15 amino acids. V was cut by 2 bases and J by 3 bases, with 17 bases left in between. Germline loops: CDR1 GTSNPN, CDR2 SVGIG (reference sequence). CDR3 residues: CAWSLGSGQYYEQYF. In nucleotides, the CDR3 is TGTGCCTGGAGTTTAGGTTCGGGACAATACTACGAGCAGTACTTC. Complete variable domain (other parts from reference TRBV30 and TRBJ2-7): SQTIHQWPATLVQPVGSPLSLECTVEGTSNPNLYWYRQAAGRGLQLLFYSVGIGQISSEVPQNLSASRPQDRQFILSSKKLLLSDSGFYLCAWSLGSGQYYEQYFGPGTRLTVT.

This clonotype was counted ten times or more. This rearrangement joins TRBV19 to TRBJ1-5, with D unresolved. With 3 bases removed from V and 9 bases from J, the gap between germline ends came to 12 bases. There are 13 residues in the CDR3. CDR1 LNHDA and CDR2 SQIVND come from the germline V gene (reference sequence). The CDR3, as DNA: TGTGCCAGTAGTATCCCCGCACTTTGGCCCCAGCATTTT. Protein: CASSIPALWPQHF.